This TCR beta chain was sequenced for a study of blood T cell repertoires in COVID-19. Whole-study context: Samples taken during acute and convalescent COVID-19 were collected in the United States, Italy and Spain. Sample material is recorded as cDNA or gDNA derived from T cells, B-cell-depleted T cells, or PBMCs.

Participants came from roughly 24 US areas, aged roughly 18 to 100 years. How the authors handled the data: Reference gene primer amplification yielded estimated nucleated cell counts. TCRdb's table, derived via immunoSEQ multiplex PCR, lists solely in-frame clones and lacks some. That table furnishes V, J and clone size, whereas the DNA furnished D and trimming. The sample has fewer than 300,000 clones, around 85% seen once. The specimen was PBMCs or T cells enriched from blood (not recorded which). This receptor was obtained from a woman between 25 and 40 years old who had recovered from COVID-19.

The CDR3 reads CASSGRGNTEAFF. The CDR3, as DNA: TGTGCCAGCAGCGGCAGGGGGAACACTGAAGCTTTCTTT. This chain connects TRBV6-5 to TRBJ1-1; perhaps TRBD1 as D (6 bases). The germline CDR1 and CDR2 sequences are MNHEY and SVGAGI. V lost 6 bases, J lost 1 base, and 9 bases lay in between. The CDR3 sequence is 13 residues long.